What follows describes a single T cell receptor beta chain. This sample is part of a study of technical replicates of blood from a handful of donors. Measured with immunoSEQ multiplex PCR; TCRdb has only the in-frame clones, and not every one. In the table there are 14,000 or so clones, roughly four fifths of which are singletons. Germline V gene data show CDR1 as LNHDA and CDR2 as SQIVND (reference sequence). V lost 6 bases, J lost 2 bases, and 13 bases lay in between. The CDR3 covers 15 residues. The receptor comes from a human donor in good health. This chain uses TRBV19 with TRBJ1-4; TRBD1 is a possible D gene (6 bases). The sample taken for sequencing was PBMCs. CDR3 sequence (DNA): TGTGCCAGTAGACCTCCAGGGGCGACTAATGAAAAACTGTTTTTT. Its translation: CASRPPGATNEKLFF.